This record looks at one TCR beta chain sequence and its context. The data are from a study of blood T cell repertoires in COVID-19. TCRdb keeps only in-frame clones here, not all; method: immunoSEQ multiplex PCR. The data hold about 58,000 clones, with approximately 80% observed a single time. This CDR3 spans 14 amino acids. CDR1 and CDR2 from the germline V gene are SGHRS and YFSETQ. V was pared by 0 bases and J by 2 bases, with 9 bases between. Seattle patient enrollment occurred during active infection, with longitudinal follow-up thereafter. The receptor was derived from a man aged 50-60 years with COVID-19, enrolled during active disease. Sequences were obtained from peripheral blood. The rearrangement joins TRBV5-1 to TRBJ2-7; the D gene is possibly TRBD1 (6 bases). For the CDR3, the DNA is TGCGCCAGCAGCTTGGGGGACAAAGCCTACGAGCAGTACTTC. It encodes CASSLGDKAYEQYF.